Below are 25 T cell receptor beta chains sequenced from a single sample in a study of human T cells and chemical hapten exposure. TCRdb re-called the 5' RACE reads through MiXCR, storing one row per CDR3 protein. The sample has over 70,000 distinct CDR3 sequences; 15% are singletons. Extraction of total RNA was performed on unfractionated whole blood. Every receptor here comes from a female donor in good health.

This clonotype was counted a few times. The chain carries TRBV20-1 and TRBJ2-6, with TRBD2 matching over 7 bases. J was trimmed by 12 bases and V by 3 bases; bases with no gene match: 14. The CDR3 is 15 residues long. Germline-derived CDR1 and CDR2 are DFQATT and SNEGSKA (reference sequence). As DNA, the CDR3 is TGCAGTGCTAGTATTTTCCCTGGGGGGGATGGCGTCCTGACTTTC. This encodes CSASIFPGGDGVLTF.

The J gene is TRBJ2-5, the V gene TRBV11-2; D is unclear. CDR1 SGHAT and CDR2 FQNNGV come from the germline V gene. This CDR3 is built from 16 residues. V was cut by 4 bases and J by 2 bases, with 17 bases left in between. The CDR3 protein is CASSSRLGQVQETQYF. The CDR3 DNA follows: TGTGCCAGCAGCTCACGTCTAGGGCAGGTACAAGAGACCCAGTACTTC.

This clonotype was observed a handful of times. In DNA form, the CDR3 reads TGTGCCAGCACCGAGACTAGCGGGGGGGCCAAGGTCAATGAGCAGTTCTTC. Its translation is CASTETSGGAKVNEQFF. This rearrangement joins TRBV12-3 or TRBV12-4 to TRBJ2-1; 14 bases match TRBD2. J was trimmed by 6 bases and V by 7 bases; bases with no gene match: 11. CDR3 length: 17 amino acids.

The gene calls are TRBV24-1 and TRBJ2-1, with D unresolved. The V end lost 8 bases, the J end lost 7 bases, and 8 bases lay between the germline ends. CDR1 and CDR2 (germline): KGHDR, SFDVKD. This CDR3 region has 11 residues. The CDR3 nucleotides are TGTGCCACCAAAGGCGCAAATGAGCAGTTCTTC. This sequence encodes CATKGANEQFF.

The chain uses TRBV7-6 and TRBJ2-7; a possible D gene is TRBD1 (6 bases). Germline assignment: CDR1 SGHVS and CDR2 FNYEAQ. V lost 5 bases and J 1 base, leaving 12 bases between the germline ends. The CDR3 length is 14 residues. In DNA form, the CDR3 reads TGTGCCAGCAGCCCCTACAGGGCTTCCTACGAGCAGTACTTC. Residues: CASSPYRASYEQYF. The full variable domain, its missing parts supplied by reference TRBV7-6 and TRBJ2-7, is GAGVSQSPRYKVTKRGQDVALRCDPISGHVSLYWYRQALGQGPEFLTYFNYEAQQDKSGLPNDRFSAERPEGSISTLTIQRTEQRDSAMYRCASSPYRASYEQYFGPGTRLTVT.

The chain recombines TRBV24-1 with TRBJ2-6, with D hard to call. V gave up 10 bases and J gave up 0 bases, with 6 bases separating them. The CDR3 length is 13 residues. CDR1 is KGHDR and CDR2 is SFDVKD in the germline V gene. The CDR3 region has the DNA TGTGCCACGGGAAGCTCTGGGGCCAACGTCCTGACTTTC. Translated, it gives CATGSSGANVLTF.

This clonotype was counted a few times. V is TRBV12-3 or TRBV12-4 and J is TRBJ2-5, with D perhaps TRBD2 (6 bases). This CDR3 is built from 13 residues. V dropped 7 bases and J dropped 1 base, with 10 bases sitting between them. The CDR3 DNA sequence: TGTGCCAGCACTCGGGACTCCCAAGAGACCCAGTACTTC. Protein sequence: CASTRDSQETQYF.

A few counts support this clonotype. The rearrangement joins TRBV28 to TRBJ2-5; 9 bases agree with TRBD2. Germline CDR1 MDHEN, CDR2 SYDVKM. The V gene end was trimmed by 5 bases and the J gene end by 2 bases; junction bases not matched to a gene: 6. The length of the CDR3 is 15 residues. In DNA, the CDR3 is TGTGCCAGCAGTGCTAGCGGGGAGATACAAGAGACCCAGTACTTC. Its protein product is CASSASGEIQETQYF.

This clonotype has just a few counts. The chain combines TRBV27 with TRBJ1-2; 7 nucleotides align to TRBD1. The ends lost 2 bases at V and 3 bases at J; junction bases unmatched: 15. The CDR3 extends over 18 amino acids. Germline V gene data show CDR1 as MNHEY and CDR2 as SMNVEV (reference sequence). CDR3 in DNA: TGTGCCAGCAGTTTAAGGGGGACAGCTTCCCCTATTTACTATGGCTACACCTTC. As protein: CASSLRGTASPIYYGYTF.

The CDR3 spells CASSRSGTSGTDTQYF. CDR3 nucleotides: TGCGCCAGCAGCCGATCCGGGACTAGCGGCACAGATACGCAGTATTTT. This chain joins TRBV4-1 and TRBJ2-3, with 10 bases that match TRBD2. Germline CDR1 is MGHRA and CDR2 is YSYEKL. The CDR3 covers 16 residues. The V gene end was trimmed by 4 bases and the J gene end by 1 base; junction bases not matched to a gene: 5.

V is TRBV7-2 and J is TRBJ2-7, with unresolved D. The CDR3 is made up of 13 amino acids. The germline gives CDR1 SGHTA, CDR2 FQGNSA. The ends were cut back, 2 bases at V and 13 bases at J, with 18 bases in the middle. The CDR3 DNA is TGTGCCAGCAGCTTAAGCGCCCCCGCGAGTTTCTACTTC. This codes for CASSLSAPASFYF.

A few counts support this clonotype. The gene calls are TRBV29-1 and TRBJ1-2; D call uncertain. The CDR3 covers 11 residues. Trimming took off 6 bases at V and 4 bases at J, with 9 bases between the two ends. Germline CDR1 reads SQVTM; CDR2 reads ANQGSEA. The CDR3 here is CSVVDFYGYTF. DNA for the CDR3: TGCAGCGTCGTGGACTTCTATGGCTACACCTTC.

This rearrangement joins TRBV3-1 to TRBJ2-3, with D perhaps being TRBD1 or TRBD2 (5 bases each). V lost 0 bases and J 1 base, leaving 17 bases between the germline ends. There are 18 residues in the CDR3. CDR1 is LGHDT, CDR2 YNNKEL, per germline (reference sequence). CDR3 DNA: TGTGCCAGCAGCCAAGATTTGAGGGGTGTTAGAGGCACAGATACGCAGTATTTT. This translates into CASSQDLRGVRGTDTQYF.

The chain carries TRBV3-1 and TRBJ2-1; TRBD2 aligns across 8 bases. Germline loops: CDR1 LGHDT, CDR2 YNNKEL (reference sequence). Trimming removed 4 bases from V and 0 bases from J; junction bases left unmatched: 5. The CDR3 runs to 16 residues. The CDR3 coding sequence is TGTGCCAGCAGCCCCAGCAGCGGGAGCTCCTACAATGAGCAGTTCTTC. The encoded protein is CASSPSSGSSYNEQFF.

This clonotype has a count of ten or more. The junction does not match germline at one end; this may be a read error. The chain uses TRBV7-7 and TRBJ2-3; unclear D gene. Germline V CDR1 and CDR2: SSHAT, FNYEAQ (reference sequence). The CDR3 spans 15 residues. CDR3 DNA sequence: TGTGCTAGCAGCTTAGGTAACGCCCGCACAGATACGCAGTATTTT. Amino acids: CASSLGNARTDTQYF.

This clonotype was recorded at least ten times. The chain links TRBV6-1 to TRBJ1-1; D remains ambiguous. CDR1 is MNHNS, CDR2 SASEGT, per germline. The CDR3 totals 14 residues. V gave up 0 bases and J gave up 3 bases, with 8 bases separating them. DNA for the CDR3: TGTGCCAGCAGTGAAGCGTGGTCAGACACTGAAGCTTTCTTT. Protein sequence: CASSEAWSDTEAFF.

This chain links TRBV18 with TRBJ2-7; TRBD1 or TRBD2 may be the D gene (6 bases each). The V gene's germline CDR1 is KGHSH and CDR2 LQKENI. The CDR3 contains 15 residues. V was shortened by 3 bases and J by 3 bases, with 15 bases between the two germline ends. CDR3 loop: CASSPLGGTNYEQYF. CDR3 in DNA: TGTGCCAGCTCACCTCTAGGGGGGACAAACTACGAGCAGTACTTC.

This clonotype was observed a few times. V gene TRBV6-2 or TRBV6-3 combines with J gene TRBJ2-1; no clear D. CDR3 length: 17 residues. With 7 bases removed from V and 0 bases from J, the gap between germline ends came to 19 bases. In germline, CDR1 is MNHEY, CDR2 SVGEGT. The CDR3 region is CASIPARILSSYNEQFF. For the CDR3, the DNA is TGTGCCAGCATTCCGGCCCGGATTCTCAGCTCCTACAATGAGCAGTTCTTC.

This clonotype was seen a handful of times. V usage is TRBV20-1 and J usage is TRBJ2-5, with D perhaps TRBD2 (5 bases). The V end lost 0 bases, the J end lost 2 bases, and 13 bases lay between the germline ends. The CDR3 spans 15 residues. Germline V gene lookup returns CDR1 DFQATT and CDR2 SNEGSKA (reference sequence). The CDR3 loop reads CSARDAAGKQETQYF. CDR3 DNA sequence: TGCAGTGCTAGAGATGCGGCGGGCAAACAAGAGACCCAGTACTTC.

This clonotype occurred many times. The gene calls are TRBV2 and TRBJ1-1; maybe TRBD1 (5 bases). The CDR3 covers 13 residues. Germline CDR1 SNHLY, CDR2 FYNNEI. Trimming pared 6 bases from V and 0 bases from J, leaving 8 bases between. Here the CDR3 reads CASRSGVNTEAFF. In DNA, the CDR3 is TGTGCCAGCAGGTCGGGGGTGAACACTGAAGCTTTCTTT.

Only a few counts were recorded for this clonotype. V gene TRBV6-5 combines with J gene TRBJ1-2, with D uncertain. The CDR3 length is 15 residues. Between the trimmed V and J ends, which lost 6 bases and 4 bases, there was a span of 18 bases. Looked up from germline, CDR1 is MNHEY and CDR2 is SVGAGI. CDR3 region: CASRPLAISSYGYTF. The DNA of the CDR3 is TGTGCCAGCAGGCCACTCGCCATATCCTCCTATGGCTACACCTTC.

This chain links TRBV10-3 with TRBJ2-5; TRBD1 or TRBD2 may be the D gene (5 bases each). Germline V gene lookup returns CDR1 ENHRY and CDR2 SYGVKD. This CDR3 is 14 amino acids long. V shed 6 bases and J shed 0 bases, with 11 bases lying between them. CDR3 residues: CAIRAGTNQETQYF. CDR3 bases: TGTGCCATCAGGGCCGGGACCAACCAAGAGACCCAGTACTTC.

This clonotype was counted between two and nine times. V is TRBV12-3 or TRBV12-4 and J is TRBJ1-1, with TRBD1 matching over 7 bases. The CDR3 is 16 amino acids. Unmatched junction bases numbered 10, after V lost 6 bases and J lost 0 bases. Here the CDR3 reads CASRPGQFLMNTEAFF. The CDR3 DNA reads as TGTGCCAGCAGACCGGGACAGTTTCTCATGAACACTGAAGCTTTCTTT.

The CDR3 sequence: CASSFQDRLYSNQPQHF. CDR3 in DNA: TGTGCCAGCAGCTTCCAGGACAGACTCTATAGCAATCAGCCCCAGCATTTT. This chain joins TRBV5-6 and TRBJ1-5; TRBD1 might be the D (6 bases). The V gene lost 2 bases and the J gene lost 0 bases, with 15 bases spanning the gap. CDR1 is SGHDT and CDR2 is YYEEEE in the germline V gene. The CDR3 consists of 17 residues.

This clonotype showed up just a few times. V gene TRBV9 combines with J gene TRBJ2-3, with TRBD2 matching 9 bases. Germline V gene sequence: CDR1 SGDLS, CDR2 YYNGEE. This CDR3 has 16 residues. Trimming removed 2 bases from V and 2 bases from J; junction bases left unmatched: 6. The CDR3 DNA is TGTGCCAGCAGCGTTGGAGGACTAGCGATCACAGATACGCAGTATTTT. It is translated as CASSVGGLAITDTQYF.